This T cell receptor beta chain is from a study of cytomegalovirus exposure and HLA in healthy donors. Separate from the roughly 700-subject first cohort was the roughly 120-subject validation cohort, to which the donors belonged. General study points: High sensitivity and specificity were reportedly achieved when the classifier diagnosed cytomegalovirus status.

The CDR3 has 17 amino acids. The ends lost 0 bases at V and 1 base at J; junction bases unmatched: 6. Germline V gene data show CDR1 as GTSNPN and CDR2 as SVGIG (reference sequence). A note on this clone: What it recognizes is unknown.

Sequenced by immunoSEQ multiplex PCR; TCRdb stores in-frame clones only, minus some. The sample contains around 240,000 clones, around 90% of which appear only once. This chain uses TRBV30 with TRBJ1-5; 10 bases are a match to TRBD1. This TCR was recovered from a young woman in good health and CMV-seronegative. The specimen sequenced was PBMCs. The CDR3 region is CAWSVADRGQSNQPQHF. CDR3 DNA: TGTGCCTGGAGTGTAGCTGACAGGGGGCAGAGCAATCAGCCCCAGCATTTT. The variable domain in full, completed from reference TRBV30 and TRBJ1-5, reads SQTIHQWPATLVQPVGSPLSLECTVEGTSNPNLYWYRQAAGRGLQLLFYSVGIGQISSEVPQNLSASRPQDRQFILSSKKLLLSDSGFYLCAWSVADRGQSNQPQHFGDGTRLSIL.